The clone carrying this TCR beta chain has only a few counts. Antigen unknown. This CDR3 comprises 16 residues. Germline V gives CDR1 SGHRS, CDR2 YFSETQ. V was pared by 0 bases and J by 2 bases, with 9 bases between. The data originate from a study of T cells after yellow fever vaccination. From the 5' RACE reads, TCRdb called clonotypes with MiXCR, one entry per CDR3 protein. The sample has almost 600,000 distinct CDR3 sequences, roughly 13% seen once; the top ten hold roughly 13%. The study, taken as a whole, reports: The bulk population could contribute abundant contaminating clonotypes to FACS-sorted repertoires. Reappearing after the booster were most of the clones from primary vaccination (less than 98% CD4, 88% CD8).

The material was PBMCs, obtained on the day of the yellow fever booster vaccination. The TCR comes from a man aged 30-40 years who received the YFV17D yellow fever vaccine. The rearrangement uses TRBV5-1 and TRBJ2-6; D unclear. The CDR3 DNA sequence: TGCGCCAGCAGCTTGGCGGGCAGCACTGGGGCCAACGTCCTGACTTTC. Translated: CASSLAGSTGANVLTF.